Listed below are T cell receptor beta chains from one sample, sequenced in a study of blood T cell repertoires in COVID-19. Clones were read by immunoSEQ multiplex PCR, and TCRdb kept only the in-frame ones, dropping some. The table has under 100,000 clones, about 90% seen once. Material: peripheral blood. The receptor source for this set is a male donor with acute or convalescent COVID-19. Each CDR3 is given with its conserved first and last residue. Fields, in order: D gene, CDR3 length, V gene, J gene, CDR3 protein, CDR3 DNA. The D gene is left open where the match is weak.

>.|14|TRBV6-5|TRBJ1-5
CASGPNRERQPQHF
TGTGCCAGCGGACCAAACAGGGAGAGGCAGCCCCAGCATTTT
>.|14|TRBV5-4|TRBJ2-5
CASSSGTFTETQYF
TGTGCCAGCAGCTCCGGGACTTTCACTGAGACCCAGTACTTC
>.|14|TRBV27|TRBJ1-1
CASSLTPGVNEAFF
TGTGCCAGCAGTTTGACACCAGGGGTGAATGAAGCTTTCTTT
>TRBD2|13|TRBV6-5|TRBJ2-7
CASSYPGGYEQYF
TGTGCCAGCAGTTACCCGGGAGGCTACGAGCAGTACTTC
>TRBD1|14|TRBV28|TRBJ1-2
CASSPGTVLYGYTF
TGTGCCAGCAGCCCAGGGACAGTCCTTTATGGCTACACCTTC
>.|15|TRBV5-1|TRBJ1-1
CASSTGPHFNTEAFF
TGCGCCAGCAGCACGGGTCCTCATTTTAACACTGAAGCTTTCTTT
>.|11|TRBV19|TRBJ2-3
CASSPGVAQYF
TGTGCCAGTAGCCCAGGGGTGGCGCAGTATTTT
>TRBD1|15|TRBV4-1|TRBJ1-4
CASSLLTGENEKLFF
TGCGCCAGCAGCCTATTGACAGGGGAAAATGAAAAACTGTTTTTT
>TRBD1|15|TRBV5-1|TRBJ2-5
CASSPSWTGQGTQYF
TGCGCCAGCAGCCCCTCTTGGACAGGGCAGGGGACCCAGTACTTC
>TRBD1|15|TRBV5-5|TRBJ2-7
CASSLGMDRYYEQYF
TGTGCCAGCAGCTTGGGAATGGACAGGTACTACGAGCAGTACTTC
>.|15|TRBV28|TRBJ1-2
CASSLTFTANYGYTF
TGTGCCAGCAGTTTAACGTTTACAGCTAACTATGGCTACACCTTC
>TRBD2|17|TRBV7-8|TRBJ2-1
CASSRRLAGGPYNEQFF
TGTGCCAGCAGCCGAAGACTAGCGGGGGGGCCATACAATGAGCAGTTCTTC
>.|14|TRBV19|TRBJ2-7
CASSIQGSSYEQYF
TGTGCCAGTAGTATCCAGGGGAGCTCCTACGAGCAGTACTTC